This is a list of T cell receptor beta chains from one sample in a study of T cells in Graves' hyperthyroidism and ophthalmopathy. TCRdb redid the calling of the multiplex PCR reads with MiXCR, one entry per CDR3 protein. Of 530,000 or so distinct CDR3 sequences in the sample, about half are singletons; the top ten hold around 7.7%. Sequencing was performed on peripheral blood or thyroid tissue (not recorded which). These receptors came from a woman aged 18-29 years with Graves' hyperthyroidism. CDR3s include the opening cysteine and the closing phenylalanine or tryptophan. A D gene is named only where the DNA matches it firmly. Some rows mark clone size as missing; the rest say once, few, many or name a class of expanded clone.

.	many	TRBJ2-7	TRBV11-2	CASTDQGGGYEQYF	TGTGCCAGCACCGATCAGGGGGGTGGCTACGAGCAGTACTTC
.	.	TRBJ1-2	TRBV7-8	CASSSIGDIDYGYTF	TGTGCCAGCAGTTCTATAGGGGACATTGACTATGGCTACACCTTC
.	many	TRBJ2-7	TRBV5-5	CASRLGVEQYF	TGTGCCAGCAGGTTAGGGGTCGAGCAGTACTTC
.	many	TRBJ1-6	TRBV12-3/TRBV12-4	CASRGATLHF	TGTGCCAGCAGGGGGGCCACCCTCCACTTT
.	few	TRBJ1-5	TRBV19	CASSIRRNNQPQHF	TGTGCCAGTAGTATCAGACGGAACAATCAGCCCCAGCATTTT
TRBD1	many	TRBJ2-5	TRBV4-1	CASSRDRGSETQYF	TGCGCCAGCAGCCGCGACAGGGGTTCGGAGACCCAGTACTTC
.	.	TRBJ2-3	TRBV7-3	CASSRGQTTDTQYF	TGTGCCAGCAGCCGGGGGCAGACCACAGATACGCAGTATTTT
.	many	TRBJ2-6	TRBV19	CASSDGAAGANVLTF	TGTGCCAGTAGTGATGGGGCTGCTGGGGCCAACGTCCTGACTTTC
.	many	TRBJ2-5	TRBV6-5	CASTSQGETQYF	TGTGCCAGCACCTCCCAGGGGGAGACCCAGTACTTC
.	.	TRBJ2-6	TRBV7-9	CASTSRGVGANVLTF	TGTGCCAGCACCTCGAGAGGGGTTGGGGCCAACGTCCTGACTTTC
.	.	TRBJ1-5	TRBV7-3	CASSSWTGNQPQHF	TGTGCCAGCAGCTCGTGGACAGGCAATCAGCCCCAGCATTTT
TRBD1	many	TRBJ1-1	TRBV9	CASTGTANTEAFF	TGTGCCAGCACCGGGACAGCGAACACTGAAGCTTTCTTT
TRBD1	many	TRBJ1-2	TRBV20-1	CSASRTGDGYTF	TGCAGTGCTAGTAGGACAGGGGATGGCTACACCTTC
.	.	TRBJ1-2	TRBV29-1	CSLEPGSYGYTF	TGCAGCTTAGAGCCGGGTTCCTATGGCTACACCTTC
TRBD1	.	TRBJ1-6	TRBV4-1	CASSQDGGTVRPSPLHF	TGCGCCAGCAGCCAAGACGGAGGGACAGTCCGGCCTTCACCCCTCCACTTT
.	many	TRBJ2-2	TRBV6-5	CASSYQPNTGELFF	TGTGCCAGCAGTTACCAGCCGAACACCGGGGAGCTGTTTTTT
TRBD1	.	TRBJ1-5	TRBV20-1	CSAGAGQGSNQPQHF	TGCAGTGCTGGAGCGGGACAGGGTAGCAATCAGCCCCAGCATTTT
.	.	TRBJ1-1	TRBV7-2	CASSLVSGGPNTEAFF	TGTGCCAGCAGCTTAGTATCTGGGGGCCCGAACACTGAAGCTTTCTTT
TRBD1	.	TRBJ1-2	TRBV5-4	CASSSDRAGPTYGYTF	TGTGCCAGCAGCTCGGACAGGGCAGGGCCGACCTATGGCTACACCTTC
.	.	TRBJ1-1	TRBV29-1	CSVAWTQNTEAFF	TGCAGCGTGGCCTGGACACAGAACACTGAAGCTTTCTTT
.	many	TRBJ2-2	TRBV7-9	CASSPLNGELFF	TGTGCCAGCAGTCCTTTGAACGGGGAGCTGTTTTTT
.	.	TRBJ2-7	TRBV18	CASSPPVISDQYF	TGTGCCAGCTCACCACCCGTCATAAGTGATCAGTACTTC
.	few	TRBJ2-2	TRBV7-2	CASSSSSTTLNTGELFF	TGTGCCAGCAGCTCCTCCTCGACCACTCTGAACACCGGGGAGCTGTTTTTT
TRBD2	many	TRBJ2-5	TRBV2	CASSDSGRARETQYF	TGTGCCAGCAGTGACAGCGGGAGGGCCCGGGAGACCCAGTACTTC
TRBD2	few	TRBJ2-7	TRBV6-2/TRBV6-3	CASSYPLAGEAYEQYF	TGTGCCAGCAGTTACCCCCTTGCGGGAGAGGCGTACGAGCAGTACTTC
TRBD2	few	TRBJ2-2	TRBV7-9	CASSLLASGYNEQFF	TGTGCCAGCAGCTTACTGGCTAGCGGTTACAATGAGCAGTTTTTT
TRBD2	.	TRBJ2-5	TRBV19	CASAQLAGEETQYF	TGTGCCAGTGCGCAACTAGCGGGCGAAGAGACCCAGTACTTT
.	.	TRBJ1-5	TRBV20-1	CSARVGGNSNQPQHF	TGCAGTGCTAGAGTGGGAGGGAACAGCAATCAGCCCCAGCATTTT
.	few	TRBJ1-4	TRBV5-4	CASSPGTHEKLFF	TGTGCCAGCAGCCCAGGGACACATGAAAAACTGTTTTTT
TRBD2	once	TRBJ2-7	TRBV7-7	CASSLTSASYNEQYF	TGTGCCAGCAGCCTGACTAGCGCCTCCTACAATGAGCAGTACTTC
TRBD1	many	TRBJ1-3	TRBV6-5	CASRGDRVSGNTIYF	TGTGCCAGCAGGGGAGACAGGGTATCTGGAAACACCATATATTTT
.	.	TRBJ1-2	TRBV2	CASSEELGTHGYTF	TGTGCCAGCAGTGAAGAACTAGGCACCCATGGCTACACCTTC
.	.	TRBJ1-4	TRBV7-3	CASIDPGPNEKLFF	TGTGCCAGCATCGACCCAGGGCCTAATGAAAAACTGTTTTTT
TRBD1	many	TRBJ2-7	TRBV6-5	CASRTGTGLREQYF	TGTGCCAGCAGGACCGGGACAGGGCTACGCGAGCAGTACTTC
TRBD2	many	TRBJ2-5	TRBV20-1	CSAPEREGRIEETQYF	TGCAGTGCCCCGGAGCGGGAGGGCCGGATAGAAGAGACCCAGTACTTC
.	many	TRBJ2-3	TRBV5-6	CASSLGSRTDTQYF	TGTGCCAGCAGCTTGGGCTCCCGCACAGATACGCAGTATTTT
.	many	TRBJ2-5	TRBV7-8	CASSFRTRDLRNQETQYF	TGTGCCAGCAGCTTCCGGACCCGGGACCTCAGGAACCAAGAGACCCAGTACTTC
TRBD1	.	TRBJ2-5	TRBV19	CASTTGFGQETQYF	TGTGCCAGTACGACAGGGTTTGGCCAAGAGACCCAGTACTTC
.	.	TRBJ1-6	TRBV2	CASRELAGGNSPLHF	TGTGCCAGCAGAGAGCTAGCGGGAGGGAATTCACCCCTCCACTTT
.	.	TRBJ1-5	TRBV20-1	CSAYRDRTNQPQHF	TGCAGCGCATACAGGGATAGGACCAATCAGCCCCAGCATTTT
.	.	TRBJ2-7	TRBV6-1	CASSGSEILPYEQYF	TGTGCCAGCAGTGGATCCGAAATCCTACCCTACGAGCAGTACTTC
TRBD1	many	TRBJ1-1	TRBV7-9	CASNLIRDRDTEAFF	TGTGCCAGCAACCTAATCCGGGACAGGGACACTGAAGCTTTCTTT
TRBD2	few	TRBJ2-1	TRBV15	CATSRSAGDYNEQFF	TGTGCCACCAGCAGATCGGCGGGGGACTACAATGAGCAGTTCTTC
.	many	TRBJ1-1	TRBV19	CASSISPRRDTEAFF	TGTGCCAGTAGTATCTCCCCGAGGAGGGACACTGAAGCTTTCTTT
TRBD1	few	TRBJ2-7	TRBV29-1	CSVDHRGRNEQYF	TGCAGCGTAGACCACAGGGGGCGCAATGAGCAGTACTTC
TRBD1	many	TRBJ1-1	TRBV15	CATSRGRTGYTEAFF	TGTGCCACCAGCAGGGGTCGGACAGGGTACACTGAAGCTTTCTTT
TRBD1	.	TRBJ2-7	TRBV27	CASSLYGDRGIYEQYF	TGTGCCAGCAGTTTATATGGGGACAGGGGAATCTACGAGCAGTACTTC
.	.	TRBJ1-2	TRBV12-3/TRBV12-4	CASSHGLAVDTF	TGTGCCAGCAGTCACGGACTAGCGGTAGACACCTTC
.	few	TRBJ1-1	TRBV3-1	CASSPASYMNTEAFF	TGTGCCAGCAGCCCGGCCAGTTACATGAACACTGAAGCTTTCTTT
.	few	TRBJ2-7	TRBV5-4	CASSNGPQRREQYF	TGTGCCAGCAGCAATGGACCTCAAAGAAGAGAGCAGTACTTC
.	.	TRBJ1-4	TRBV9	CASSVDKSASNEKLFF	TGTGCCAGCAGCGTAGACAAATCCGCCTCTAATGAAAAACTGTTTTTT
.	.	TRBJ1-6	TRBV27	CASSSPGTRANSPLHF	TGTGCCAGCAGTTCTCCAGGGACCCGGGCGAATTCACCCCTCCACTTT
.	.	TRBJ2-7	TRBV2	CASSEDLQTGRGGYEQYF	TGTGCCAGCAGTGAAGACCTACAGACAGGGAGGGGCGGCTACGAGCAGTACTTC
TRBD1	.	TRBJ1-2	TRBV7-8	CASSLVGQGYSHGYTF	TGTGCCAGCAGCTTGGTGGGACAGGGTTATTCGCATGGCTACACCTTC
TRBD1	many	TRBJ1-2	TRBV12-3/TRBV12-4	CASSLWTGGPFNYGYTF	TGTGCCAGCAGTTTGTGGACAGGGGGACCCTTTAACTATGGCTACACCTTC
TRBD1	many	TRBJ1-1	TRBV7-2	CASSSDRGAPEAFF	TGTGCCAGCAGCTCGGACAGGGGGGCCCCTGAAGCTTTCTTT
.	many	TRBJ1-5	TRBV2	CASSEGEGQPQHF	TGTGCCAGCAGTGAGGGCGAGGGGCAGCCCCAGCATTTT